The 15 T cell receptor beta chains presented below share a single source sample, sequenced in a study of cytomegalovirus exposure and HLA in healthy donors. PCR amplification relied on 60 Vbeta primers (plus 13 Jbeta primers). TCRdb's table, derived via immunoSEQ multiplex PCR, lists solely in-frame clones and lacks some. The profile shows tens of thousands of clones, approximately 79% of them singletons. Sequenced: PBMCs. The receptors here all came from a man aged 25-45 years in good health and CMV-seronegative.

The V gene is TRBV28, the J gene TRBJ2-1; weak D call: TRBD1 (6 bases). Germline-derived CDR1 and CDR2 are MDHEN and SYDVKM. V was clipped by 6 bases and J by 5 bases, with 17 bases between them. The CDR3 extends over 15 amino acids. The CDR3: CASSLIQGLNNEQFF. The CDR3, as DNA: TGTGCCAGCAGCCTGATACAGGGTCTTAACAATGAGCAGTTCTTC.

V usage is TRBV10-1 and J usage is TRBJ2-7, with 8 bases fitting TRBD2. V lost 6 bases, J lost 2 bases, and 12 bases stayed unmatched. The CDR3 covers 16 residues. The V gene's germline CDR1 is WNHNN and CDR2 SYGVQD (reference sequence). CDR3 in amino acids: CASSPVSSGIPYEQYF. In nucleotides, the CDR3 is TGCGCCAGCAGCCCTGTGAGTAGCGGGATTCCCTACGAGCAGTACTTC.

The chain links TRBV5-4 to TRBJ2-6; the D gene is possibly TRBD2 (5 bases). The length of the CDR3 is 16 residues. V lost 5 bases, J lost 0 bases, and 12 bases lay in between. Germline V gene sequence: CDR1 SGHNT, CDR2 YYREEE (reference sequence). The DNA for the CDR3 is TGTGCCAGCAGTCGATCGAGGGTCTCTGGGGCCAACGTCCTGACTTTC. It codes for CASSRSRVSGANVLTF.

The chain has TRBV25-1 and TRBJ2-7; 9 positions match TRBD2. The CDR3 length is 14 residues. With V trimmed by 6 bases and J by 2 bases, 5 bases remained unmatched. CDR1 MGHDK and CDR2 SYGVNS come from the germline V gene. The CDR3 bases are TGTGCCAGCAGGGGGGGACTAGCCGCCTACGAGCAGTACTTC. The encoded protein is CASRGGLAAYEQYF.

V and J are TRBV9 and TRBJ2-1; 7 bases align to TRBD1. The CDR3 consists of 13 residues. Germline values: CDR1 SGDLS, CDR2 YYNGEE. V gave up 2 bases and J gave up 6 bases; unmatched junction bases: 2. CDR3 region: CASSVSGGNEQFF. For the CDR3, the DNA is TGTGCCAGCAGCGTTTCAGGGGGCAATGAGCAGTTCTTC. Full variable domain (missing parts from reference TRBV9 and TRBJ2-1): DSGVTQTPKHLITATGQRVTLRCSPRSGDLSVYWYQQSLDQGLQFLIQYYNGEERAKGNILERFSAQQFPDLHSELNLSSLELGDSALYFCASSVSGGNEQFFGPGTRLTVL.

This clone is a singleton in its sample. This chain links TRBV15 with TRBJ1-2; a weak D match, TRBD1 (5 bases). With 0 bases removed from V and 13 bases from J, the gap between germline ends came to 15 bases. The length of the CDR3 is 13 residues. From germline, CDR1 is LNHNV and CDR2 YYDKDF (reference sequence). The CDR3: CATSRDQQGFPTF. CDR3 nucleotide sequence: TGTGCCACCAGCAGAGATCAGCAGGGCTTCCCCACCTTC.

The genes are TRBV25-1 and TRBJ1-2; a possible D gene is TRBD1 (6 bases). The CDR3 runs 13 residues. Germline V CDR1 and CDR2: MGHDK, SYGVNS. V was trimmed by 7 bases and J by 5 bases, leaving 14 bases between them. The CDR3 region has the DNA TGTGCCAGCAAGGGGGACAACGCTTATGGCTACACCTTC. It yields the protein CASKGDNAYGYTF.

This clone was detected only a few times. For the CDR3, the DNA is TGTGCCAGCAGCTTAGCGGGACTATCGAGCATATCGTACGAGCAGTACTTC. It specifies CASSLAGLSSISYEQYF. V and J are TRBV7-2 and TRBJ2-7; 7 bases map to TRBD2. Trimming removed 0 bases from V and 4 bases from J; junction bases left unmatched: 12. The V gene's germline CDR1 is SGHTA and CDR2 FQGNSA. The CDR3 totals 17 residues. The full variable domain, with the rest looked up from reference TRBV7-2 and TRBJ2-7, is GAGVSQSPSNKVTEKGKDVELRCDPISGHTALYWYRQSLGQGLEFLIYFQGNSAPDKSGLPSDRFSAERTGGSVSTLTIQRTQQEDSAVYLCASSLAGLSSISYEQYFGPGTRLTVT.

V gene TRBV5-8 combines with J gene TRBJ2-2; 8 bases match TRBD1. Germline CDR1 reads SGHTS; CDR2 reads YDEGEE. V was clipped by 4 bases and J by 7 bases; unmatched bases: 9. The CDR3 is 15 amino acids. This CDR3 is CASSRQGQGSGELFF. In DNA, the CDR3 is TGTGCCAGCAGCCGCCAAGGACAGGGAAGCGGGGAGCTGTTTTTT.

The chain uses TRBV27 and TRBJ1-2, with D possibly matching TRBD1 (6 bases). The CDR3 consists of 15 residues. The V end lost 7 bases, the J end lost 7 bases, and 22 bases lay between the germline ends. Germline values: CDR1 MNHEY, CDR2 SMNVEV (reference sequence). CDR3 sequence (DNA): TGTGCCAGCATGGACAGCGCTAGGTCGGTATCTGGCTACACCTTC. This gives the protein CASMDSARSVSGYTF.

The CDR3: CASSGTHHGEQYF. Here the CDR3 DNA reads TGTGCCAGCAGCGGGACACACCATGGCGAGCAGTACTTC. The V and J genes are TRBV11-2 and TRBJ2-7, with D possibly being TRBD1 (6 bases). The CDR3 spans 13 residues. The germline V and J ends were trimmed by 5 bases and 6 bases, with 14 bases remaining between them. Germline values: CDR1 SGHAT, CDR2 FQNNGV. Full variable domain (missing parts from reference TRBV11-2 and TRBJ2-7): EAGVAQSPRYKIIEKRQSVAFWCNPISGHATLYWYQQILGQGPKLLIQFQNNGVVDDSQLPKDRFSAERLKGVDSTLKIQPAKLEDSAVYLCASSGTHHGEQYFGPGTRLTVT.

The V and J genes are TRBV9 and TRBJ1-2, with a possible D match to TRBD1 (5 bases). The CDR3 sequence is 13 residues long. Trimming stripped 0 bases from V and 6 bases from J, with 9 bases between. Germline V gene sequence: CDR1 SGDLS, CDR2 YYNGEE. CDR3 sequence: CASSVGGWDGYTF. DNA for the CDR3: TGTGCCAGCAGCGTAGGGGGCTGGGATGGCTACACCTTC.

Written as DNA, the CDR3 is TGCGCCAGCAGCCTATCTAGCGGGAGGGCCCAAGATACGCAGTATTTT. Its protein product is CASSLSSGRAQDTQYF. The chain has TRBV4-3 and TRBJ2-3; 12 positions match TRBD2. The CDR3 totals 16 residues. J lost 5 bases, V lost 4 bases, and 7 bases had no gene match. The germline V gene has CDR1 LGHNA and CDR2 YSLEER.

V is TRBV7-9 and J is TRBJ1-2; the D is unclear. Trimming cost V 6 bases and J 2 bases, with 10 bases left between them. Germline V gives CDR1 SEHNR, CDR2 FQNEAQ (reference sequence). The CDR3 runs to 13 residues. In DNA, the CDR3 is TGTGCCAGCAGTTTCGCAGTCAACTATGGCTACACCTTC. It is translated as CASSFAVNYGYTF.

The chain uses TRBV7-2 and TRBJ1-1, with a tentative D call TRBD1 (6 bases). This CDR3 region has 14 residues. CDR1 SGHTA and CDR2 FQGNSA come from the germline V gene. The ends were cut back, 4 bases at V and 1 base at J, with 10 bases in the middle. The CDR3 DNA sequence: TGTGCCAGCAGCTCCGGGACAAAGAACACTGAAGCTTTCTTT. Its protein is CASSSGTKNTEAFF.